This T cell receptor (beta chain) was captured by sequencing in a study of shared clonotypes between healthy human individuals. Study details: Three plates were used per donor for CD4 naive, three for CD4 memory, two for CD8 naive and one for CD8 memory.

Of note for this clone: Other nucleotide sequences in the sample specify the same CDR3.

This CDR3 comprises 13 residues. Germline V CDR1 and CDR2: MNHEY, SMNVEV (reference sequence). Trimming stripped 2 bases from V and 3 bases from J, with 8 bases between. Naive CD8 cells lacked CD45RO and underwent positive selection for CCR7, leaving out terminally differentiated effector memory CD45RA+ cells. Nashville, Tennessee was home to all donors, who were Caucasian adults. Produced via immunoSEQ multiplex PCR; TCRdb's table is partial and in-frame only. The sample records about 2 million clones, approximately 94% being singletons. V and J are TRBV27 and TRBJ2-7; D not certain. The sequencing input was naive CD8+ T cells sorted from blood. This TCR was recovered from a man between 18 and 29 years old in good health. The DNA for the CDR3 is TGTGCCAGCAGTTTAGGGCTTCTCTACGAGCAGTACTTC. Its protein product is CASSLGLLYEQYF.